This paragraph covers one TCR beta chain sequence. This CDR3 is built from 14 residues. The germline V and J ends were trimmed by 0 bases and 6 bases, with 12 bases remaining between them. The germline V gene has CDR1 SGHDT and CDR2 YYEEEE. This sample is part of a study of OX40 agonist ivuxolimab in advanced cancers. Here immunoSEQ multiplex PCR was the method, and the copy in TCRdb shows in-frame clones only, minus some. Of 50,000 to 75,000 clones detected, 82% appear once; the ten largest clones hold almost 1.5%. The clonotype comes from an adult with an advanced solid tumor such as melanoma, head and neck, liver or kidney cancer. The chain links TRBV5-6 to TRBJ1-1; D call uncertain. The sample consisted of CD4+ or CD8+ T cells sorted from blood, taken in a trial of the OX40 agonist ivuxolimab. CDR3 region: CASSLAGREAEAFF. The CDR3 nucleotides are TGTGCCAGCAGCTTGGCCGGGCGTGAGGCTGAAGCTTTCTTT.